The 8 T cell receptor beta chains below were found in one sample sequenced in a study of CD8 T cells in Susac syndrome. Random hexamers were used to reverse transcribe roughly 0.45 to 1 ug of RNA. TCRdb ran MiXCR on the immunoSEQ multiplex PCR reads and lists one entry per CDR3 protein. The table lists 95,000 to 150,000 distinct CDR3 sequences, 85% to 95% of them singletons. The sequencing sample was made of CD8+ T cells from PBMCs. These receptors came from a human donor with Susac syndrome.

The CDR3 coding sequence is TGTGCCAGCAGCTCGTACCTAAATGAGCAGTTCTTC. Translated: CASSSYLNEQFF. The chain couples TRBV7-2 to TRBJ2-1; D gene unclear. This CDR3 has 12 amino acids. Germline loops: CDR1 SGHTA, CDR2 FQGNSA. Trimming took 4 bases from V and 7 from J, leaving 8 bases between them.

The chain links TRBV4-1 to TRBJ2-7; 8 positions agree with TRBD1. CDR3 size: 16 residues. V dropped 4 bases and J dropped 0; count of bases not matched to a gene: 8. In germline, CDR1 is MGHRA, CDR2 YSYEKL. The CDR3 DNA is TGCGCCAGCAGCCCGGACAGGGACGAGCTCTCCTACGAGCAGTACTTC. This translates into CASSPDRDELSYEQYF.

V and J are TRBV4-2 and TRBJ2-1; 13 nucleotides line up with TRBD2. Germline V CDR1 and CDR2: LGHNA, YNFKEQ. Trimming removed 1 base from V and 6 bases from J; junction bases left unmatched: 6. The CDR3 covers 17 residues. The DNA for the CDR3 is TGTGCCAGCAGCCAAGGGACTAGCGGGGGTTTAGGCAATGAGCAGTTCTTC. This gives the protein CASSQGTSGGLGNEQFF.

The chain has TRBV29-1 and TRBJ2-5, with TRBD1 matching over 7 bases. Unmatched junction bases numbered 2, after V lost 2 bases and J lost 2 bases. Germline CDR1 SQVTM, CDR2 ANQGSEA. The CDR3 loop spans 13 amino acids. CDR3 sequence (DNA): TGCAGCGTTGAACCGGGACAGCAAGAGACCCAGTACTTC. Its protein product is CSVEPGQQETQYF. Looking up the rest from reference TRBV29-1 and TRBJ2-5 gives the full variable domain: SAVISQKPSRDICQRGTSLTIQCQVDSQVTMMFWYRQQPGQSLTLIATANQGSEATYESGFVIDKFPISRPNLTFSTLTVSNMSPEDSSIYLCSVEPGQQETQYFGPGTRLLVL.

This sequence joins TRBV9 and TRBJ2-6; 7 bases line up with TRBD1. V was pared by 3 bases and J by 2 bases, with 5 bases of the junction left unmatched. CDR1 and CDR2 (germline): SGDLS, YYNGEE. The CDR3 has 16 residues. DNA for the CDR3: TGTGCCAGCAGCGATCCCGACAGGGCTGGGGCCAACGTCCTGACTTTC. Translating gives CASSDPDRAGANVLTF.

The CDR3 coding sequence is TGTGCCACCGTCGGGACTAGCCCTTTTAGCACAGATACGCAGTATTTT. Protein sequence: CATVGTSPFSTDTQYF. The chain employs TRBV2 and TRBJ2-3, with 9 bases that match TRBD2. The CDR3 loop spans 16 amino acids. V shed 10 bases and J 0 bases; nucleotides not matched to a gene: 11. Germline V lookup: CDR1 SNHLY, CDR2 FYNNEI.

The chain joins TRBV29-1 to TRBJ2-7, with D uncertain. The CDR3 sequence is 14 residues long. Trimming stripped 1 base from V and 3 bases from J, with 13 bases between. The V gene's germline CDR1 is SQVTM and CDR2 ANQGSEA. The CDR3 nucleotides read TGCAGCGTTGAAGTCGGGTTGGAAAGCTACGAGCAGTACTTC. Its translation is CSVEVGLESYEQYF.

The CDR3 nucleotides read TGTGCCAGCAGACCGGGACTCAGCTCCTACGAGCAGTACTTC. Encoded protein: CASRPGLSSYEQYF. The J gene is TRBJ2-7, the V gene TRBV2; D might be TRBD2 (6 bases). Trimming pared 6 bases from V and 0 bases from J, leaving 12 bases between. CDR3 size: 14 residues. Germline CDR1 SNHLY, CDR2 FYNNEI.